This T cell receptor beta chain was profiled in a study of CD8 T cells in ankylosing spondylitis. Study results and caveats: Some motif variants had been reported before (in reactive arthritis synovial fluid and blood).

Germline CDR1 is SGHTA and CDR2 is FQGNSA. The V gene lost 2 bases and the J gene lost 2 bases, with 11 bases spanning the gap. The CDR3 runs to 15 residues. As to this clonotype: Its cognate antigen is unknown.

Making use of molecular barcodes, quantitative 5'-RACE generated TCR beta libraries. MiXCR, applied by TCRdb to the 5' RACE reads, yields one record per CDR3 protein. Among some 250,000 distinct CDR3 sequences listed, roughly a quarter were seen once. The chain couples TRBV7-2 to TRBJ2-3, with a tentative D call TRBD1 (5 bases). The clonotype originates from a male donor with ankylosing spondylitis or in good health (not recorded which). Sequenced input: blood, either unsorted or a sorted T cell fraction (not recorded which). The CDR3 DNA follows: TGTGCCAGCAGCTTATGGGGCTTTACCACAGATACGCAGTATTTT. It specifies CASSLWGFTTDTQYF.